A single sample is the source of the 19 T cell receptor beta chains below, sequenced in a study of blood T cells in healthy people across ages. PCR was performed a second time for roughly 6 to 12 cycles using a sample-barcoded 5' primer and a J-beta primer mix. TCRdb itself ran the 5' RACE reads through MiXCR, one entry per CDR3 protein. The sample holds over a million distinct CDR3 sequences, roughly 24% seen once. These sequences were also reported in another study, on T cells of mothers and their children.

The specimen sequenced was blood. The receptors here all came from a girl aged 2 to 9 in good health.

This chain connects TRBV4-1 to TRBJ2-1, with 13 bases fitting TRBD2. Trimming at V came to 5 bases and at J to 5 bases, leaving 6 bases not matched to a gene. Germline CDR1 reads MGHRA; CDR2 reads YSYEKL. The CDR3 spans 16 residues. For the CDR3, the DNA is TGCGCCAGCAGCTCTGGGACTAGCGGGAAGAACAATGAGCAGTTCTTC. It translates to CASSSGTSGKNNEQFF.

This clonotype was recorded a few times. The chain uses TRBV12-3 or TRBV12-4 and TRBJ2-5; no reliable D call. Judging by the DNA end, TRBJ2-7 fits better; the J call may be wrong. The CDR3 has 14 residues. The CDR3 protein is CASTLSSPSYEQYF. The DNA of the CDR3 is TGTGCCAGCACCCTGAGTTCCCCCTCCTACGAGCAGTACTTC.

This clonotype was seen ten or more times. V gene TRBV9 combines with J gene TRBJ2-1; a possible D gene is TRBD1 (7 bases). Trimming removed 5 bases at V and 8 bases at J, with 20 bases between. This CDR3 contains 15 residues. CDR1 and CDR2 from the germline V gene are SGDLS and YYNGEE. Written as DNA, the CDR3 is TGTGCCAGCAGTACCCGGGTGGAGGGGGCTTATGAGCAGTTCTTC. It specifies CASSTRVEGAYEQFF.

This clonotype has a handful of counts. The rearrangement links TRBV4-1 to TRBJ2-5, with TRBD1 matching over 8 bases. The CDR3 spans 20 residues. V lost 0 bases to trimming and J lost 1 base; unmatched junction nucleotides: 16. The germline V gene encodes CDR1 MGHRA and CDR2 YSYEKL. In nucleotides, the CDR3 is TGCGCCAGCAGCCAAGAACGCTTCAGAACCTTCGGACAGGGCCAAGAGACCCAGTACTTC. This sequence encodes CASSQERFRTFGQGQETQYF.

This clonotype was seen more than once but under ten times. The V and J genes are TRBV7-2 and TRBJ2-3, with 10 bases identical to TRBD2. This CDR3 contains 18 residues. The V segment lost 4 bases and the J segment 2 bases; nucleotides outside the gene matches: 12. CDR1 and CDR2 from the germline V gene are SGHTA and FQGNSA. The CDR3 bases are TGTGCCAGCAGCTCCCCGACGACTAGCGGGCAATACACAGATACGCAGTATTTT. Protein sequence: CASSSPTTSGQYTDTQYF.

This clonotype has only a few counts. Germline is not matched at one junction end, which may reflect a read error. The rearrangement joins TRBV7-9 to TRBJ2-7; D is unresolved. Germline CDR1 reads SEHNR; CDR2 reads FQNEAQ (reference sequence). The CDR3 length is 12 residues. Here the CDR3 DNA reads TGTGCCAACAGCTTCTCCGGCTACGAGCAGTACTTC. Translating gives CANSFSGYEQYF. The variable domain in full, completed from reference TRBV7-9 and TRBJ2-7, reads DTGVSQNPRHKITKRGQNVTFRCDPISEHNRLYWYRQTLGQGPEFLTYFQNEAQLEKSRLLSDRFSAERPKGSFSTLEIQRTEQGDSAMYLCANSFSGYEQYFGPGTRLTVT.

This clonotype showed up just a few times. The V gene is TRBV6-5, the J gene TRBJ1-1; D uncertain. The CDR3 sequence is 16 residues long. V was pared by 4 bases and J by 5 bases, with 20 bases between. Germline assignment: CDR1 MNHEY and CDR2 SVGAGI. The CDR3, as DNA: TGTGCCAGCAGTTCCGACCAGACAAATATAGGGACTGAAGCTTTCTTT. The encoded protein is CASSSDQTNIGTEAFF.

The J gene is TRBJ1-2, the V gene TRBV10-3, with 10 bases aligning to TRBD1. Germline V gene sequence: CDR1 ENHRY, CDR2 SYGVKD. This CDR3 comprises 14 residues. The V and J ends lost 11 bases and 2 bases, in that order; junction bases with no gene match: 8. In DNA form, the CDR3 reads TGTGCCGTCAAAGGGACAGGGGAGAACTATGGCTACACCTTC. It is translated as CAVKGTGENYGYTF.

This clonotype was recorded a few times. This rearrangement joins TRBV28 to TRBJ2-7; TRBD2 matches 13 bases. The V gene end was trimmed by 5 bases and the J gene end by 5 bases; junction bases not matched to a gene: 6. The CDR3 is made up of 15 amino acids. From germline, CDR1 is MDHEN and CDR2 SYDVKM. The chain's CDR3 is CASSTGTSGKDEQYF. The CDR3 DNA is TGTGCCAGCAGTACCGGGACTAGCGGGAAGGACGAGCAGTACTTC.

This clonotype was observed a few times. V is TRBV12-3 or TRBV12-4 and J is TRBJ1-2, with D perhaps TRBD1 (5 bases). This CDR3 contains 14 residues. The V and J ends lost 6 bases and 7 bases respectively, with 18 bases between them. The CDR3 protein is CASRPRQRGSGYTF. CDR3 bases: TGTGCCAGCAGACCCCGACAGAGGGGAAGTGGCTACACCTTC.

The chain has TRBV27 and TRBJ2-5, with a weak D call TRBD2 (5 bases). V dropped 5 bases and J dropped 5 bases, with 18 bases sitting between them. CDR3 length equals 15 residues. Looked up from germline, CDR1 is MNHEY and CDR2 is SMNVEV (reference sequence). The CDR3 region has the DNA TGTGCCAGCAGTACCCTACTAGGATTGCCGGAGACCCAGTACTTC. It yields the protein CASSTLLGLPETQYF.

The CDR3 sequence is CASRVWAEQETQYF. The CDR3 nucleotides are TGTGCCAGCAGGGTATGGGCAGAACAAGAGACCCAGTACTTC. The V and J genes are TRBV28 and TRBJ2-5; D call uncertain. The CDR3 is made up of 14 amino acids. The V end was cut by 6 bases, the J end by 2 bases, with 13 bases between. Looked up from germline, CDR1 is MDHEN and CDR2 is SYDVKM.

Here the CDR3 DNA reads TGCAGTGCTAGAGATTTCCGCGCCCTCCGGTACAATGAGCAGTTCTTC. It encodes CSARDFRALRYNEQFF. The chain employs TRBV20-1 and TRBJ2-1; no clear D gene. Deletions cut 0 bases from V and 4 bases from J, with 16 bases between. The CDR3 totals 16 residues. The germline CDR1 and CDR2 sequences are DFQATT and SNEGSKA (reference sequence).

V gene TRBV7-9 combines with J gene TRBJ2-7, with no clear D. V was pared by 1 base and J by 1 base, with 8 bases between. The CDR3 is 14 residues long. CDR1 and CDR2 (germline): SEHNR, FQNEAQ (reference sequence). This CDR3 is CASSLVAESYEQYF. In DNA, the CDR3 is TGTGCCAGCAGCTTAGTAGCAGAATCCTACGAGCAGTACTTC.

The CDR3 loop is CASNPTGGAEQYF. CDR3 coding DNA: TGTGCCAGCAACCCGACAGGGGGGGCCGAGCAGTACTTC. V is TRBV2 and J is TRBJ2-7, with TRBD1 identical over 9 bases. Germline values: CDR1 SNHLY, CDR2 FYNNEI. The CDR3 extends over 13 amino acids. The J segment lost 6 bases and the V segment lost 7 bases, leaving 7 bases of the junction unmatched.

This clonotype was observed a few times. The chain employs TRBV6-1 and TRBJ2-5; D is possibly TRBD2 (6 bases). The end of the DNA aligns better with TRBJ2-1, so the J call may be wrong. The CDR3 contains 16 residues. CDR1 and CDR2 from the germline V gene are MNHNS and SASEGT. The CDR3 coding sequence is TGTGCCAGCAGACTTAAGGGACTTCCCCCAATTTATGAGCAGTTCTTC. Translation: CASRLKGLPPIYEQFF.

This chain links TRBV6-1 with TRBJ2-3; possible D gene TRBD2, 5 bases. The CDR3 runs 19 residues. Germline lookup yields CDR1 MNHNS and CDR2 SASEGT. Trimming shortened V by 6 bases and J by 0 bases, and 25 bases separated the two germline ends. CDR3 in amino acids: CASRLRGLGLPPSTDTQYF. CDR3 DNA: TGTGCCAGCAGACTACGAGGGCTTGGCCTGCCACCTAGCACAGATACGCAGTATTTT.

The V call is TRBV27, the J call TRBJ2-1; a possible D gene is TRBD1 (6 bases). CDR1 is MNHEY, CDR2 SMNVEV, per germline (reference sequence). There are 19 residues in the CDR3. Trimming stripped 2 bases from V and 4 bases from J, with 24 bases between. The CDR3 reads CASSLNIVPGQLLYNEQFF. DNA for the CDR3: TGTGCCAGCAGTTTAAATATCGTCCCTGGACAGCTACTTTACAATGAGCAGTTCTTC.

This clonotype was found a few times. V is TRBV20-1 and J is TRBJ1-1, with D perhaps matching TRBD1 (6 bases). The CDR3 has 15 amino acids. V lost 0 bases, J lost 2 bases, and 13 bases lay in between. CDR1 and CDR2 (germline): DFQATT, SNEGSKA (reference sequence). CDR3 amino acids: CSARDQRGGNTEAFF. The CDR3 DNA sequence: TGCAGTGCTAGAGACCAAAGAGGGGGTAACACTGAAGCTTTCTTT.